A selection of T cell receptor beta chains follows, all from one sample in a study of PD-1 blockade in classical Hodgkin lymphoma. The method was immunoSEQ multiplex PCR; TCRdb's version includes in-frame clones alone and lacks a portion of them. This sample has 20,000 to 25,000 clones, with around 80% found just once. The specimen comprised peripheral blood mononuclear cells (PBMCs), sampled before the second cycle of nivolumab. These receptors came from a human donor with classical Hodgkin lymphoma. Each CDR3 is given with its conserved first and last residue.

J,V,CDR3
TRBJ2-2,TRBV11-3,CASSEGGTLTGELFF
TRBJ1-1,TRBV9,CASSADRVAFF
TRBJ2-7,TRBV4-1,CASSQEGGSSYEQYF
TRBJ2-3,TRBV29-1,CSVEDNGGGTDTQYF
TRBJ2-3,TRBV2,CASSARQAALDTQYF
TRBJ1-5,TRBV6-6,CASSARGQGANQPQHF
TRBJ2-7,TRBV11-2,CASRGIHRTGIQTYEQYF
TRBJ2-1,TRBV7-9,CASSWDRGPGNEQFF
TRBJ2-5,TRBV29-1,CSLRGGLYGQTQYF
TRBJ2-2,TRBV25-1,CASSEYLASGYGELFF
TRBJ2-1,TRBV4-3,CASSQAYRAGEQFF
TRBJ2-2,TRBV15,CATSRERLNTGELFF
TRBJ2-3,TRBV20-1,CSLGVSDTQYF
TRBJ2-3,TRBV30,CAWSLSGVTDTQYF
TRBJ2-2,TRBV13,CASSPGLEPSRELFF
TRBJ2-7,TRBV23-1,CASSQGSGGACYEQYF
TRBJ1-1,TRBV30,CAWSVRGGSAFF
TRBJ1-6,TRBV29-1,CSDLAGWYSPLHF
TRBJ1-1,TRBV27,CASSLGDSLEAFF
TRBJ2-3,TRBV27,CASSLLGDTQYF